This TCR beta chain was identified during a study of response to subunit inactivated influenza vaccine. Of note for this clonotype: Its antigen is currently unknown.

Germline V CDR1 and CDR2: SGHRS, YFSETQ. The CDR3 runs 12 residues. The V and J ends lost 5 bases and 0 bases respectively, with 6 bases between them. TCRdb fed the RT-PCR reads into MiXCR, producing one record per CDR3 protein. The table shows 540,000 or so distinct CDR3 sequences, with 10% to 15% occurring only once. General study results and limits: Researchers suggested that each seasonal influenza vaccination recruits few new T cells.

The chain uses TRBV5-1 and TRBJ2-7, with D unresolved. This receptor was taken from a man in his forties or fifties who received an inactivated influenza vaccine. The input for sequencing was PBMCs from blood, taken 40 to 50 days after vaccination. The CDR3 protein is CASRGFSYEQYF. The CDR3 DNA is TGCGCCAGCAGGGGATTCTCCTACGAGCAGTACTTC.